A single sample is the source of the 14 T cell receptor beta chains below, sequenced in a study of T cell responses to AZD1222 COVID-19 vaccine. Assay used: immunoSEQ multiplex PCR; TCRdb lists only in-frame clones, some missing. The table lists about 92,000 clones, 86% of them singletons. This specimen was peripheral blood, taken on day 0 of AZD1222 vaccination. These receptors all stem from an adult in good health.

This clone was seen only once. The chain recombines TRBV5-4 with TRBJ2-1, with TRBD2 as a possible D gene (5 bases). The CDR3 consists of 14 residues. V lost 4 bases and J 5 bases, leaving 13 bases between the germline ends. Germline CDR1 is SGHNT and CDR2 is YYREEE (reference sequence). Here the CDR3 DNA reads TGTGCCAGCAGCCCGGGATCTTTTAACAATGAGCAGTTCTTC. This translates into CASSPGSFNNEQFF.

The genes are TRBV5-3 and TRBJ2-7; no definite D call. TRBV5-3 is flagged as an ORF with uncertain function. The CDR3 consists of 10 residues. Trimming cost V 3 bases and J 10 bases, with 8 bases left between them. The CDR3 region has the DNA TGTGCCAGAAGCTGCAGGATACAGTACTTC. Encoded protein: CARSCRIQYF.

The chain employs TRBV19 and TRBJ1-5; weak D call: TRBD1 (5 bases). The CDR3 totals 15 residues. V lost 4 bases and J lost 2, with 12 bases in between. CDR1 is LNHDA and CDR2 is SQIVND in the germline V gene (reference sequence). The CDR3 region has the DNA TGTGCCAGTAGTACCACCAGGGTCGGCAATCAGCCCCAGCATTTT. Its translation: CASSTTRVGNQPQHF.

The chain couples TRBV6-5 to TRBJ2-7; 8 nucleotides line up with TRBD1. Germline loops: CDR1 MNHEY, CDR2 SVGAGI. The CDR3 length is 13 residues. After removal of 5 bases from V and 2 bases from J, the junction contained 2 bases not matched to a gene. The CDR3 DNA sequence: TGTGCCAGCAGTAGGACAGGGACCTACGAGCAGTACTTC. Amino acids: CASSRTGTYEQYF.

The sample holds a few counts of this clone. V is TRBV2 and J is TRBJ1-1; TRBD1 might be the D (6 bases). In germline, CDR1 is SNHLY, CDR2 FYNNEI. Trimming pared 6 bases from V and 0 bases from J, leaving 11 bases between. This CDR3 is 14 amino acids long. CDR3 loop: CASSGGTLNTEAFF. The CDR3, as DNA: TGTGCCAGCAGCGGGGGCACCTTGAACACTGAAGCTTTCTTT.

V gene TRBV19 combines with J gene TRBJ1-1; TRBD1 agrees at 10 bases. The germline V gene has CDR1 LNHDA and CDR2 SQIVND (reference sequence). This CDR3 region has 15 residues. V shed 4 bases, J shed 1 base, and the junction held 3 bases outside the gene matches. CDR3 in amino acids: CASSRQGAGNTEAFF. CDR3 coding DNA: TGTGCCAGTAGTAGACAGGGGGCAGGGAACACTGAAGCTTTCTTT.

The rearrangement joins TRBV6-2 or TRBV6-3 to TRBJ2-3; D remains ambiguous. V lost 5 bases to trimming and J lost 5 bases, with 20 bases between them. Germline V gene lookup returns CDR1 MNHEY and CDR2 SVGEGT. The CDR3 sequence is 16 residues long. DNA for the CDR3: TGTGCCAGCAGTCAAAGTGGACCGACCGTCGTAGATACGCAGTATTTT. Amino acid sequence: CASSQSGPTVVDTQYF.

The V call is TRBV10-3, the J call TRBJ2-2, with unresolved D. CDR3 size: 15 residues. V dropped 0 bases and J dropped 10 bases, with 15 bases sitting between them. Germline CDR1 reads ENHRY; CDR2 reads SYGVKD. CDR3 loop: CAISESEPGVEELFF. CDR3 DNA sequence: TGTGCCATCAGTGAGTCCGAACCCGGTGTGGAGGAGCTGTTTTTT.

The V gene is TRBV7-2, the J gene TRBJ1-1, with D possibly TRBD1 on 6 matching bases. The CDR3 extends over 14 amino acids. V lost 2 bases, J lost 9 bases, and 16 bases lay in between. Looked up from germline, CDR1 is SGHTA and CDR2 is FQGNSA. The CDR3 reads CASSLSPQRGKAFF. The CDR3 coding sequence is TGTGCCAGCAGCTTAAGTCCGCAGAGGGGGAAAGCTTTCTTT.

The chain uses TRBV11-2 and TRBJ1-1; tentative D call: TRBD1 (5 bases). The ends were cut back, 4 bases at V and 6 bases at J, with 15 bases in the middle. Germline lookup yields CDR1 SGHAT and CDR2 FQNNGV. The CDR3 has 14 amino acids. The CDR3 protein is CASSWDGNGSEAFF. The CDR3 DNA reads TGTGCCAGCAGCTGGGACGGTAATGGGTCTGAAGCTTTCTTT.

J is TRBJ2-5 and V is TRBV12-5, with a possible D match to TRBD1 (5 bases). Per the germline V gene, CDR1 is LGHNT and CDR2 is FRNRAP. With 3 bases removed from V and 4 bases from J, the gap between germline ends came to 9 bases. CDR3 size: 13 residues. This CDR3 is CASGFQGSETQYF. CDR3 bases: TGTGCTAGTGGTTTTCAGGGCTCAGAGACCCAGTACTTC.

The chain couples TRBV19 to TRBJ2-7, with D unresolved. Germline V gives CDR1 LNHDA, CDR2 SQIVND (reference sequence). CDR3 length: 15 residues. Trimming left V 3 bases short and J 4 bases short, with 16 bases between. CDR3: CASSISEVHLYEQYF. The CDR3 nucleotides read TGTGCCAGTAGTATTTCTGAGGTACATCTATACGAGCAGTACTTC.

This chain connects TRBV18 to TRBJ1-1, with D possibly being TRBD1 (5 bases). CDR1 KGHSH and CDR2 LQKENI come from the germline V gene. The V end was cut by 1 base, the J end by 6 bases, with 6 bases between. The CDR3 runs to 12 residues. The CDR3 region has the DNA TGTGCCAGCTCACCACAAGGGGCTGAAGCTTTCTTT. Amino acid sequence: CASSPQGAEAFF.

The chain has TRBV5-1 and TRBJ1-3; D is perhaps TRBD1 (6 bases). V dropped 4 bases and J dropped 8 bases, with 16 bases sitting between them. CDR3 length equals 14 residues. The germline V gene has CDR1 SGHRS and CDR2 YFSETQ. The CDR3 reads CASSQVLGADTIYF. CDR3 sequence (DNA): TGCGCCAGCAGCCAGGTGTTGGGGGCTGACACCATATATTTT.